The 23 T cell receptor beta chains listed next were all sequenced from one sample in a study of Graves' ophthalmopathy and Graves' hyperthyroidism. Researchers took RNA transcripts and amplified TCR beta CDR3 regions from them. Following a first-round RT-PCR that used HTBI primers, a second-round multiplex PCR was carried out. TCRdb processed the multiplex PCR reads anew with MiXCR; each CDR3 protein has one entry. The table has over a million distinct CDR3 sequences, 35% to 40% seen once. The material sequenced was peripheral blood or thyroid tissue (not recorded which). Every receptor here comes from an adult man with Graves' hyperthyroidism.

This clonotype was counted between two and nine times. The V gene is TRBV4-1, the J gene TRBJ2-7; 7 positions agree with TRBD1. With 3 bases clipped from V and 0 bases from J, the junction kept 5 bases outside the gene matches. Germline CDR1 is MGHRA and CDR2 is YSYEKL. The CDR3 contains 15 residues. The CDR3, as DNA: TGCGCCAGCAGCCAGATCCGGGACAGCTCCTACGAGCAGTACTTC. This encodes CASSQIRDSSYEQYF.

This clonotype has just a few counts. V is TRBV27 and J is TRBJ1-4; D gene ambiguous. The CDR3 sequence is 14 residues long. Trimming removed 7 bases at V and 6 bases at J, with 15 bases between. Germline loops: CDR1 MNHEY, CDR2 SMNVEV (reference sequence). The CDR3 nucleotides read TGTGCCAGCAATACCGGGAGGGCGGATGAAAAACTGTTTTTT. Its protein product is CASNTGRADEKLFF.

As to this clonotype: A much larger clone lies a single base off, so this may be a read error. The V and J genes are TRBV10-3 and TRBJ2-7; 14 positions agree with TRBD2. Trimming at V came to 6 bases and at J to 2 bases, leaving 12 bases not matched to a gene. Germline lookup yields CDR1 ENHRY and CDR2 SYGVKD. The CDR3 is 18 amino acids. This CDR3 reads CAISLTSGRGQSAYEQYF. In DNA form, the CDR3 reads TGTGCCATCAGCTTGACTAGCGGGAGGGGACAGAGCGCCTACGAGCAGTACTTC.

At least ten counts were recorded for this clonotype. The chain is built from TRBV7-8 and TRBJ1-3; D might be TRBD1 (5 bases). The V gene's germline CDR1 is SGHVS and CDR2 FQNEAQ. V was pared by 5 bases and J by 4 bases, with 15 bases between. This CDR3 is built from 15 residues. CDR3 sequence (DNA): TGTGCCAGCAGCACGACAGTATTTTCGGGAAACACCATATATTTT. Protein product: CASSTTVFSGNTIYF.

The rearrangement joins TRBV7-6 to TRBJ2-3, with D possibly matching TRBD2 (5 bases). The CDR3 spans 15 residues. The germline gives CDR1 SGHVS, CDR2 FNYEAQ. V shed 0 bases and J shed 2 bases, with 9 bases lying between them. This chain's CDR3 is CASSLALDFTDTQYF. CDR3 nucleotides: TGTGCCAGCAGCTTAGCGCTGGACTTCACAGATACGCAGTATTTT.

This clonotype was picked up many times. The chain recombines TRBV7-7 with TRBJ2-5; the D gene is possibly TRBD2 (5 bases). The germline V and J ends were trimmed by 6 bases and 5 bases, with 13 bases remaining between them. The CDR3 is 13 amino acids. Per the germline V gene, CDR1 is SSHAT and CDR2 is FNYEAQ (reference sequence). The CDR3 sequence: CASSSGVLETQYF. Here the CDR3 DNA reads TGTGCCAGCAGTTCCGGGGTGTTGGAGACCCAGTACTTC. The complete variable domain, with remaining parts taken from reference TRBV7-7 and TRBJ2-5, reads GAGVSQSPRYKVTKRGQDVTLRCDPISSHATLYWYQQALGQGPEFLTYFNYEAQPDKSGLPSDRFSAERPEGSISTLTIQRTEQRDSAMYRCASSSGVLETQYFGPGTRLLVL.

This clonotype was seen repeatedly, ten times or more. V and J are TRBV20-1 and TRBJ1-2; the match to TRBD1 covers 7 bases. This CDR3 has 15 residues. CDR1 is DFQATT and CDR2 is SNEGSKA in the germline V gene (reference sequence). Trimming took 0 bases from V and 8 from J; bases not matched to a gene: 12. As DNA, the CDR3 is TGCAGTGCTAGAGATCGGGAGGGGGCGCCGGGGGGCTACACCTTC. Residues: CSARDREGAPGGYTF.

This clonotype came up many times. Written as DNA, the CDR3 is TGTGCCAGTAGGGTATCCACTGAAGCTTTCTTT. Translated: CASRVSTEAFF. The gene calls are TRBV19 and TRBJ1-1; D unresolved. This CDR3 is 11 amino acids long. Germline V lookup: CDR1 LNHDA, CDR2 SQIVND (reference sequence). V shed 6 bases and J shed 4 bases, with 6 bases lying between them.

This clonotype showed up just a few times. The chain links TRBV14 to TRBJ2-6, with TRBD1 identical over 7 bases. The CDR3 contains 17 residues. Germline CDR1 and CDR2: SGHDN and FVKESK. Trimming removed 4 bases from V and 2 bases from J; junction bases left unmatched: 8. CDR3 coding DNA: TGTGCCAGCAGCCCAGGAACAGGGGTGGCTGGGGCCAACGTCCTGACTTTC. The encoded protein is CASSPGTGVAGANVLTF.

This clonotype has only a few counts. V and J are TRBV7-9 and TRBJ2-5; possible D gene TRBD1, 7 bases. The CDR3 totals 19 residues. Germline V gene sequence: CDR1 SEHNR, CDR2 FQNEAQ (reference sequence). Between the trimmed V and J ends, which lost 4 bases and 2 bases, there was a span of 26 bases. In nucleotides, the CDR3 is TGTGCCAGCAGCTCCCGACTTCAGGGGGATACCGGGACTCAAGAGACCCAGTACTTC. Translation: CASSSRLQGDTGTQETQYF.

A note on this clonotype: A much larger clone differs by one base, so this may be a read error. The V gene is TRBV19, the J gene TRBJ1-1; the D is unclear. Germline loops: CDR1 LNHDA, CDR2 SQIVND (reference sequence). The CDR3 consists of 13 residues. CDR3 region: CASSTHSVTGAFF. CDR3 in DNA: TGTGCCAGTAGTACACATTCTGTAACTGGAGCTTTCTTT.

The CDR3 loop is CASRGQLTNTEAFF. The CDR3 nucleotides read TGCGCCAGCAGGGGACAGCTAACTAACACTGAAGCTTTCTTT. The genes are TRBV10-2 and TRBJ1-1; 7 positions agree with TRBD1. From germline, CDR1 is WSHSY and CDR2 SAAADI. V lost 6 bases, J lost 2 bases, and 6 bases stayed unmatched. The CDR3 is made up of 14 amino acids.

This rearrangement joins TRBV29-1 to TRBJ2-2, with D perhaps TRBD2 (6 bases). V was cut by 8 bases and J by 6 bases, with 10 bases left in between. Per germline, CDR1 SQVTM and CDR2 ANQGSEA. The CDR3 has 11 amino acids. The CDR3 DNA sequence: TGCAGCACCTGGGGGGCCGGGGAGCTGTTTTTT. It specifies CSTWGAGELFF.

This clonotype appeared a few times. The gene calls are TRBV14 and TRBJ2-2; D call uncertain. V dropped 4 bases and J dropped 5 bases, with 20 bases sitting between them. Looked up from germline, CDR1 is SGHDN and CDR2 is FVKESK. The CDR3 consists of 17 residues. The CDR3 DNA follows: TGTGCCAGCAGCCCTAGAACCCGGGCCCTCGGAACCGGGGAGCTGTTTTTT. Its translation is CASSPRTRALGTGELFF.

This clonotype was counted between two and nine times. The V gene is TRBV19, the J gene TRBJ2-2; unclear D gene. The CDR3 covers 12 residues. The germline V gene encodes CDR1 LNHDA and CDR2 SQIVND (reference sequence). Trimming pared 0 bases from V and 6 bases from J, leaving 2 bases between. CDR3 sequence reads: CASSIEPGELFF. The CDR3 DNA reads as TGTGCCAGTAGTATAGAGCCCGGGGAGCTGTTTTTT.

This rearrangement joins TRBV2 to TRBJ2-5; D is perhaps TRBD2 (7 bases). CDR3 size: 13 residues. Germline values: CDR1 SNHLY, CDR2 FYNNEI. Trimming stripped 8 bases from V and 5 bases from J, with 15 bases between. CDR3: CASRHGGQETQYF. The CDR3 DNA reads TGTGCCAGCCGGCACGGGGGGCAGGAGACCCAGTACTTC.

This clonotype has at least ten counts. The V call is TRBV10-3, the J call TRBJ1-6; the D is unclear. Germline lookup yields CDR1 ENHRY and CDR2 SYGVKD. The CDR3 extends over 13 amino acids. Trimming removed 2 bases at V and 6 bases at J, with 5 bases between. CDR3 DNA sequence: TGTGCCATCAGTGAGACAAGTAATTCACCCCTCCACTTT. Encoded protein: CAISETSNSPLHF.

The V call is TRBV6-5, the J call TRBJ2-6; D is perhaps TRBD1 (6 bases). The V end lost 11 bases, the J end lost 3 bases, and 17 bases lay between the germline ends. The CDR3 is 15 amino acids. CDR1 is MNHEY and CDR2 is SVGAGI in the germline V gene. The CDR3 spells CALGDTQDGANVLTF. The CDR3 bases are TGTGCCCTAGGGGACACCCAGGATGGGGCCAACGTCCTGACTTTC.

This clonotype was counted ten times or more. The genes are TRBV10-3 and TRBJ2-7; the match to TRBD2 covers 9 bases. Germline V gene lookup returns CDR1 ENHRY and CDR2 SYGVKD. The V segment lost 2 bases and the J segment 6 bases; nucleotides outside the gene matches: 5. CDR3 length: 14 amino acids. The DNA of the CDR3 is TGTGCCATCAGTGAGGAGAGCGGGAGGTTCGAGCAGTACTTC. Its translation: CAISEESGRFEQYF.

This CDR3 is CASSLPPGDYKGETQYF. The CDR3 DNA reads TGTGCCAGCAGCTTGCCCCCAGGGGACTACAAGGGTGAGACCCAGTACTTC. This chain connects TRBV7-9 to TRBJ2-5; tentatively, D is TRBD2 (7 bases). The CDR3 loop spans 17 amino acids. Germline V gives CDR1 SEHNR, CDR2 FQNEAQ (reference sequence). V lost 3 bases and J 5 bases, leaving 22 bases between the germline ends.

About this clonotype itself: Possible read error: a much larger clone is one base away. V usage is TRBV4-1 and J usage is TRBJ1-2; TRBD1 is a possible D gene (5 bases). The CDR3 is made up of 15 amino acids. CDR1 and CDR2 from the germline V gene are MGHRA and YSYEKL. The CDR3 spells CASSQDRGTDYGYIF. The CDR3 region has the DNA TGCGCCAGCAGCCAAGATCGGGGGACGGACTATGGCTACATCTTC.

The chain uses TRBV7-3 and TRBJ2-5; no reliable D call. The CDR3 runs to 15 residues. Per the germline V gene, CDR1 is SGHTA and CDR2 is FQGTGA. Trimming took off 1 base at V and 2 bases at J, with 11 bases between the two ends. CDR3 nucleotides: TGTGCCAGCAGCTTAAATGACACCAAACAAGAGACCCAGTACTTC. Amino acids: CASSLNDTKQETQYF.

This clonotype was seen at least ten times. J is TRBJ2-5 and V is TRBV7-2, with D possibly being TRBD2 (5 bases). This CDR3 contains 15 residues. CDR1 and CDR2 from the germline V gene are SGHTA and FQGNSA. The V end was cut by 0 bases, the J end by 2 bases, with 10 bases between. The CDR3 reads CASSLARAVQETQYF. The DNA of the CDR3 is TGTGCCAGCAGCTTAGCGAGGGCAGTACAAGAGACCCAGTACTTC.